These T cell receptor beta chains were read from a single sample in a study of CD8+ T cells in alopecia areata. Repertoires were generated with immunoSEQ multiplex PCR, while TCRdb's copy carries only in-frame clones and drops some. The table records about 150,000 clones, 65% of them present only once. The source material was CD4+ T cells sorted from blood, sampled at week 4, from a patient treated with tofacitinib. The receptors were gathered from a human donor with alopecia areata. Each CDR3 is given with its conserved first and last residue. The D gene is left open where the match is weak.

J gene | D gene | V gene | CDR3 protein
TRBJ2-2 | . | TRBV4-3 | CASSQDWGANTGELFF
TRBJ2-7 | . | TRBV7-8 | CASSLYRGNEQYF
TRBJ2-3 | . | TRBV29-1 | CSVEERADTQYF
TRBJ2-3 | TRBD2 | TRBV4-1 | CASSQESSLRDYPYTQYF
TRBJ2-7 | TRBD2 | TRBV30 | CAWRGLASYEQYF
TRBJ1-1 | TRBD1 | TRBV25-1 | CASSNRQGVEAFF
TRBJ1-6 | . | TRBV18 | CASSPTLRQDSPLHF
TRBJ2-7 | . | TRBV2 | CASRDGTAFYEQYF
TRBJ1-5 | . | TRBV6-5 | CASRSGTNQPQHF
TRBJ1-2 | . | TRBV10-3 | CAISEGEYGYTF
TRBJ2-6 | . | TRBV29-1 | CSVVAGANVLTF
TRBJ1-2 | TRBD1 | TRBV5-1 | CASSVDRATRYTF
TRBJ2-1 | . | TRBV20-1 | CSASQVNEQFF
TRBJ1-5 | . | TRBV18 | CASSPGGNQPQHF
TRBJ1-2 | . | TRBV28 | CASSAGLVKGYTF
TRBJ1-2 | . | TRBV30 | CACHPRTYGYTF
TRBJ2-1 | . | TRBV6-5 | CASKNGGFNEQFF
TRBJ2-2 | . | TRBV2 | CASSGAGELFF
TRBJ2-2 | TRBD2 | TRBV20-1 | CSAGGSGELFF
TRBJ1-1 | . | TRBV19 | CASRGTGMNTEAFF
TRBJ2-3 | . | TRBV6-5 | CASRSGIQIGDTQYF
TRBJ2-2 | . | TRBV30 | CAWTWGGEPTGELFF
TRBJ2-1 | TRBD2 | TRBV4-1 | CASSLLAGGTYNEQFF
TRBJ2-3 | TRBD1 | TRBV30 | CAWTMAGRGTDTQYF
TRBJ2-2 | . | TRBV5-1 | CASSGEWRATGELFF
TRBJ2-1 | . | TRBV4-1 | CASSQVASGSYNEQFF
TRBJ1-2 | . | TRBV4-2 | CASTPWGGAGNYGYTF
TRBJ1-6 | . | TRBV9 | CASSAGQYNSPLHF
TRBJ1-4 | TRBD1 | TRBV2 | CASSPDRGREKLFF
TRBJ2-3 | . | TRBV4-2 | CASSQEGQPGKDTQYF
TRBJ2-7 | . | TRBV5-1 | CASSFNQGDYEQYF
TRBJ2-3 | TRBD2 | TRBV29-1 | CSVDRLAGGATDTQYF
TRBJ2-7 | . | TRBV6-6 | CASSYSAGFHEQYF
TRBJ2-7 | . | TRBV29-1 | CSVRTAAYEQYF
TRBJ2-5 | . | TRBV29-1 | CSVAYGHQETQYF
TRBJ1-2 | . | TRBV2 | CASRPRDGDGYTF
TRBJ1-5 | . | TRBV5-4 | CATTGTPGTQPQHF
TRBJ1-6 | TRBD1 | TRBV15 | CATSGDRGWDSPLHF
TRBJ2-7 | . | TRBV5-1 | CASSPPDSYEQYF
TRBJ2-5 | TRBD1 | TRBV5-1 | CASRSGTGLETQYF
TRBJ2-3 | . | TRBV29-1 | CSVGDSTDTQYF
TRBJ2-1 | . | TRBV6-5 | CASSYRPGGVYNEQFF
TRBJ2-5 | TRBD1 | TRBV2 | CASIRGTYQETQYF